Presented here are 2 T cell receptor beta chains from one specimen sequenced in a study of beta chain features in type 1 diabetes. Of the isolated RNA, all was reverse transcribed, and so the sequenced material was expressed TCRB transcripts. Generated by immunoSEQ multiplex PCR, the TCRdb table keeps only in-frame clones and is missing some. The table includes more than 250,000 clones, approximately 20% detected once. For these TCRs, the target antigens are not known. Study-level results: Among all four CD4+ subsets, Type 1 diabetes patients had TCRB CDR3s that were moderately but significantly shorter.

The sequenced sample consisted of naive CD4+ T cells from blood. The receptor source for this set is a woman aged 35 to 49 with type 1 diabetes.

This clone was seen only a few times. The chain uses TRBV30 and TRBJ2-7; maybe TRBD2 (5 bases). The germline V gene encodes CDR1 GTSNPN and CDR2 SVGIG (reference sequence). V was trimmed by 3 bases and J by 3 bases, leaving 9 bases between them. The CDR3 is 12 amino acids. As DNA, the CDR3 is TGTGCCTGGAGGAGGGATCACTACGAGCAGTACTTC. As protein: CAWRRDHYEQYF.

The rearrangement uses TRBV5-6 and TRBJ2-3, with a weak D call TRBD2 (6 bases). CDR3 length: 15 amino acids. Between the trimmed V and J ends, which lost 6 bases and 0 bases, there was a span of 14 bases. Germline loops: CDR1 SGHDT, CDR2 YYEEEE. CDR3: CASIPYGGSTDTQYF. The CDR3 bases are TGTGCCAGCATCCCTTACGGGGGAAGCACAGATACGCAGTATTTT.